This T cell receptor beta chain appears in the sequencing data of a study of CD8+CD57+ T cells in acquired aplastic anemia. Study in general: Sorted CD4+ and CD8+ cell DNA averaged roughly 3.2 ug.

Sequencing involved patients with CD8+CD57+ cell expansion previously shown by flow cytometry. Each patient had severe acquired aplastic anemia. Patients had undergone no therapy by the time their blood was sampled. Notes on the study in general: Overlapping CD8+ CDR3 repertoires of patients and controls contained roughly 29 shared sequences.

On this clonotype itself: Its specificity is not known.

Genomic DNA acted as the template from which TCR beta VDJ combination and CDR3 sequence profiling were carried out. TCRdb itself ran the reads through MiXCR, one entry per CDR3 protein. The sample gives some 140,000 distinct CDR3 sequences, 52% of which show up once; less than 15% is in the top ten. Trimming cost V 5 bases and J 3 bases, with 10 bases left between them. CDR1 LNHDA and CDR2 SQIVND come from the germline V gene (reference sequence). CDR3 size: 13 residues. The sequenced material came from sorted CD4+, CD8+, or CD8+CD57+ T cells (not recorded which) from PBMCs. The sequence was obtained from a human donor with aplastic anemia. V is TRBV19 and J is TRBJ2-5; D is undetermined. This chain's CDR3 is CASSSTRKETQYF. In DNA form, the CDR3 reads TGTGCCAGTAGTTCGACAAGGAAAGAGACCCAGTACTTC. Full variable domain (outside the CDR3, taken from reference TRBV19 and TRBJ2-5): DGGITQSPKYLFRKEGQNVTLSCEQNLNHDAMYWYRQDPGQGLRLIYYSQIVNDFQKGDIAEGYSVSREKKESFPLTVTSAQKNPTAFYLCASSSTRKETQYFGPGTRLLVL.